The following is a T cell receptor (beta chain) sequence with its context. Sequenced by immunoSEQ multiplex PCR; TCRdb stores in-frame clones only, minus some. The sample holds approximately 13,000 clones, roughly a quarter seen once. The sample originates from a study of sequential checkpoint blockade in melanoma. Germline V gene sequence: CDR1 LNHDA, CDR2 SQIVND (reference sequence). Trimming removed 5 bases from V and 0 bases from J; junction bases left unmatched: 11. The CDR3 contains 20 residues. The treatment is: randomized to nivolumab then ipilimumab (arm A) or the reverse (arm B). The chain joins TRBV19 to TRBJ2-4; TRBD2 agrees at 15 bases. This sample comprised tumor tissue (inferred from file names), obtained from a patient given nivolumab and ipilimumab in sequence. This clonotype was sampled from a human donor with melanoma. The CDR3 DNA follows: TGTGCCAGTAGTTCCGGACTAGCGGGAGGGCGGTGGTTAGCCAAAAACATTCAGTACTTC. As protein: CASSSGLAGGRWLAKNIQYF.